The clone carrying this TCR beta chain has only one observation. Its specificity is unknown. Patients were excluded for autoimmune disease history or systemic immunosuppression. Assay used: immunoSEQ multiplex PCR; TCRdb lists only in-frame clones, some missing. The top ten clones hold 3% to 4.5% of a sample with about 79,000 clones, over 75% of them seen once. This record comes from a study of OX40 agonist ivuxolimab in advanced cancers. Study findings and constraints: Certain nonresponding patients likewise had low normalized T-cell clonal expansion.

CDR1 and CDR2 from the germline V gene are MDHEN and SYDVKM. The CDR3 is 16 residues long. The V end was cut by 6 bases, the J end by 4 bases, with 19 bases between. This chain links TRBV28 with TRBJ1-5; D possibly corresponds to TRBD1 (5 bases). This receptor was identified in an adult with an advanced solid tumor such as melanoma, head and neck, liver or kidney cancer. Sequenced material: CD4+ or CD8+ T cells sorted from blood, taken in a trial of the OX40 agonist ivuxolimab. The CDR3 reads CASSPLGGEWNQPQHF. In nucleotides, the CDR3 is TGTGCCAGCAGCCCCCTGGGGGGGGAGTGGAATCAGCCCCAGCATTTT.